This T cell receptor (beta chain) was sequenced in a study of CD8 T cells in Susac syndrome. Overall study: When blood was drawn, patients with Susac syndrome were on intravenous immunoglobulin alone, on corticosteroids, or therapy-naive.

The RNA input was about 0.5 to 1 ug, and it was reverse transcribed with random hexamers. One entry per CDR3 protein, called by TCRdb with MiXCR from the immunoSEQ multiplex PCR reads. The data contain about 140,000 distinct CDR3 sequences, around 95% of them singletons. The J segment lost 8 bases and the V segment lost 2 bases, leaving 7 bases of the junction unmatched. The length of the CDR3 is 14 residues. The receptor was isolated from a human donor with Susac syndrome. The source material was CD4+ T cells from PBMCs. The V gene is TRBV12-3 or TRBV12-4, the J gene TRBJ1-2; TRBD1 aligns across 8 bases. The CDR3 sequence is CASSLSPGGGGYTF. Written as DNA, the CDR3 is TGTGCCAGCAGTTTATCCCCAGGGGGCGGCGGCTACACCTTC.